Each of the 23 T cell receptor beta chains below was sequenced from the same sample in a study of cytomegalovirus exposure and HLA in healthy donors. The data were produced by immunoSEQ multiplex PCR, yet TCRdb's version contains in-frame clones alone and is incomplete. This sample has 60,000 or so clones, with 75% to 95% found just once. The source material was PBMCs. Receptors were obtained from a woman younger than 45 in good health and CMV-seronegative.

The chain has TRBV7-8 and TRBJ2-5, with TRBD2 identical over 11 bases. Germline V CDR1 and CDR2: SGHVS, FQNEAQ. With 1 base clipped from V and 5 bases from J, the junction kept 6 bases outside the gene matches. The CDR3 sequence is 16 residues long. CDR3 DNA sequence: TGTGCCAGCAGCTTAGGTCTAGCGGGAGGATGGGAGACCCAGTACTTC. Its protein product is CASSLGLAGGWETQYF.

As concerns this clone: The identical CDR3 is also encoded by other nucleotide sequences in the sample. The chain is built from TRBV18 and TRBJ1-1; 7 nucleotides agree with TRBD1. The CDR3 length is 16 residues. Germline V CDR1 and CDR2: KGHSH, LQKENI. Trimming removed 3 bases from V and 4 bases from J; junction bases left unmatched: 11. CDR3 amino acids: CASSPFSGGESTEAFF. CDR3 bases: TGTGCCAGCTCACCTTTTTCAGGGGGAGAGAGCACTGAAGCTTTCTTT.

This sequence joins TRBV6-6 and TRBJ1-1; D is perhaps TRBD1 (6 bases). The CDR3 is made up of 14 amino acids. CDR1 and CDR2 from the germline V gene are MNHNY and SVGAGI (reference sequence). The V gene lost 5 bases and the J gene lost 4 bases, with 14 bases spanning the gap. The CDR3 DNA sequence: TGTGCCAGCAGTCTTGGAACAGGGTCCACTGAAGCTTTCTTT. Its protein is CASSLGTGSTEAFF.

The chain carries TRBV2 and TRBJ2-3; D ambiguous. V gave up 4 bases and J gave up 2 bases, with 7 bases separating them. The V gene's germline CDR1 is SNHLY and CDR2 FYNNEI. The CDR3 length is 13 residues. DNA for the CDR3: TGTGCCAGCAGTGTTGCTACCACAGATACGCAGTATTTT. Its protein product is CASSVATTDTQYF.

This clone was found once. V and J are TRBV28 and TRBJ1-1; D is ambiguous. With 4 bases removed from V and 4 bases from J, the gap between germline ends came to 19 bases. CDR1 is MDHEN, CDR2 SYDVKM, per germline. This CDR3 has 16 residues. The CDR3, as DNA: TGTGCCAGCAGTTCCGCGGGCTTCGGTATCGGCACTGAAGCTTTCTTT. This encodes CASSSAGFGIGTEAFF.

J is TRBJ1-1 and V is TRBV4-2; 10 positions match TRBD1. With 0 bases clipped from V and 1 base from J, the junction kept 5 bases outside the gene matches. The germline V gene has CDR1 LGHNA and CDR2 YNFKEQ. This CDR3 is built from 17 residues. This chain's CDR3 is CASSQEMTGGANTEAFF. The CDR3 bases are TGTGCCAGCAGCCAAGAAATGACAGGGGGCGCGAACACTGAAGCTTTCTTT.

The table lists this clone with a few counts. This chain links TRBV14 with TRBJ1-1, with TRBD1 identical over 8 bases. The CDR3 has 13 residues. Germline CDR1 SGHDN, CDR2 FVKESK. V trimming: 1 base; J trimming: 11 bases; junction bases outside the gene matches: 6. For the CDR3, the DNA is TGTGCCAGCAGCCAAGTTCGACAGGGGAGCGCTTTCTTT. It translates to CASSQVRQGSAFF.

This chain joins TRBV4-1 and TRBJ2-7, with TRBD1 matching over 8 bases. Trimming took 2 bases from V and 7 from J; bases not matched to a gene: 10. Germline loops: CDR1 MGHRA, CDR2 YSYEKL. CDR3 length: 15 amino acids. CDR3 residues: CASSQSTTGEFEQYF. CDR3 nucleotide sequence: TGCGCCAGCAGCCAAAGTACGACAGGGGAGTTTGAGCAGTACTTC.

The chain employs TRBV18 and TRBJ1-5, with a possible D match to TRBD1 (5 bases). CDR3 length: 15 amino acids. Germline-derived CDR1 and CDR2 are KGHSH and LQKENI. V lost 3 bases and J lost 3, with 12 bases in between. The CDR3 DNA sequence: TGTGCCAGCTCACCTAAGTGGGGGGACAATCAGCCCCAGCATTTT. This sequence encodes CASSPKWGDNQPQHF.

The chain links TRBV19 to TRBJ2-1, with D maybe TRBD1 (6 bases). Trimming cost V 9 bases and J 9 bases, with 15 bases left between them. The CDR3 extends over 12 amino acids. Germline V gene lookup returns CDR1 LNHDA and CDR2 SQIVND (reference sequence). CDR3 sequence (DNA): TGTGCCAGCCGGACAGTTTCTGGTGAGCAGTTCTTC. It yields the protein CASRTVSGEQFF.

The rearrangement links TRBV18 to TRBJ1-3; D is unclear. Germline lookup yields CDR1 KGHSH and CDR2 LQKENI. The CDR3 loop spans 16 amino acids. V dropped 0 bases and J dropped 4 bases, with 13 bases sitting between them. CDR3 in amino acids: CASSPPRRSQGNTIYF. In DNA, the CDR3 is TGTGCCAGCTCACCACCGAGGAGGTCTCAGGGAAACACCATATATTTT.

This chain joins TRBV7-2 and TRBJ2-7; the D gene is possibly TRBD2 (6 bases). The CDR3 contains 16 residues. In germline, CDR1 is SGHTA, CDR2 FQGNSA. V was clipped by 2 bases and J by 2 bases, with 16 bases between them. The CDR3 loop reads CASSLIGGVLTYEQYF. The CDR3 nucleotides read TGTGCCAGCAGCTTAATCGGCGGGGTTCTTACCTACGAGCAGTACTTC.

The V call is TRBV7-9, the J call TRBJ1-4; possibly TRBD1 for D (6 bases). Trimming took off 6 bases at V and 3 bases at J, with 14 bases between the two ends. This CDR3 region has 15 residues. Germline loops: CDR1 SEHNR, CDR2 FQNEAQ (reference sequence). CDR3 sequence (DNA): TGTGCCAGCAGACAAGATCAGGGGTCTAATGAAAAACTGTTTTTT. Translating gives CASRQDQGSNEKLFF.

The CDR3 reads CASRIGQGVGYTF. CDR3 DNA: TGTGCCAGCAGAATCGGACAGGGCGTAGGCTACACCTTC. The V gene is TRBV21-1, the J gene TRBJ1-2; no check of the table's D call, TRBD1, against the DNA was made. TRBV21-1 is annotated as a pseudogene. The CDR3 runs to 13 residues.

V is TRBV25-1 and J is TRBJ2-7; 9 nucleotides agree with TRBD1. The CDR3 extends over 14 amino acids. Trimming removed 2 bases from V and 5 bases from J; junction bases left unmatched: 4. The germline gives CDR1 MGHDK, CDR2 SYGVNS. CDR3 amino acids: CASSEGTGSNEQYF. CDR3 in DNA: TGTGCCAGCAGTGAAGGGACAGGGTCCAACGAGCAGTACTTC.

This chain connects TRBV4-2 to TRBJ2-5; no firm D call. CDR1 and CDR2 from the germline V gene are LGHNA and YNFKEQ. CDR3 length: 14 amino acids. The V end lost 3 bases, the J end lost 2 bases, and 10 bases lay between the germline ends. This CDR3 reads CASSQPGFQETQYF. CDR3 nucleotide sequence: TGTGCCAGCAGCCAGCCGGGTTTTCAAGAGACCCAGTACTTC.

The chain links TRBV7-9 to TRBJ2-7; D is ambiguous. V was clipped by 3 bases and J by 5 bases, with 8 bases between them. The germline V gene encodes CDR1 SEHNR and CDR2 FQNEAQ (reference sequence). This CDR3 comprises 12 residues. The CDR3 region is CASSFGENEQYF. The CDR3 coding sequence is TGTGCCAGCAGCTTTGGAGAGAACGAGCAGTACTTC.

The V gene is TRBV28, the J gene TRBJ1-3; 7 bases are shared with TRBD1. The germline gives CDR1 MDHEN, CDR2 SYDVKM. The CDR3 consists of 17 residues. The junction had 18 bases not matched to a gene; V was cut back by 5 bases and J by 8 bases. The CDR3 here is CASSTPGQDVGGDTIYF. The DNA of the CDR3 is TGTGCCAGCAGTACTCCTGGACAGGACGTAGGAGGAGACACCATATATTTT.

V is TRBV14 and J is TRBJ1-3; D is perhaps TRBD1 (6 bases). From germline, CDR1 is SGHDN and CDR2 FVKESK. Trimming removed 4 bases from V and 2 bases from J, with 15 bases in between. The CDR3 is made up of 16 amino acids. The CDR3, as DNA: TGTGCCAGCAGCCCGAGGGGGATATTCGCTGGAAACACCATATATTTT. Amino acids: CASSPRGIFAGNTIYF. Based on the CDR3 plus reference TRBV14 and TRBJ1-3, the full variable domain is EAGVTQFPSHSVIEKGQTVTLRCDPISGHDNLYWYRRVMGKEIKFLLHFVKESKQDESGMPNNRFLAERTGGTYSTLKVQPAELEDSGVYFCASSPRGIFAGNTIYFGEGSWLTVV.

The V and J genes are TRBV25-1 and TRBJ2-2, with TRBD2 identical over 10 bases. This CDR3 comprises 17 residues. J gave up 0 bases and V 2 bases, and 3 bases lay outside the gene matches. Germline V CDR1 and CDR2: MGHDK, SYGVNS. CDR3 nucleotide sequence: TGTGCCAGCAGTGAACCCGGACTAGCGGCGAACACCGGGGAGCTGTTTTTT. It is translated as CASSEPGLAANTGELFF. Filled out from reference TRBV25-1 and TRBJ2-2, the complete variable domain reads EADIYQTPRYLVIGTGKKITLECSQTMGHDKMYWYQQDPGMELHLIHYSYGVNSTEKGDLSSESTVSRIRTEHFPLTLESARPSHTSQYLCASSEPGLAANTGELFFGEGSRLTVL.

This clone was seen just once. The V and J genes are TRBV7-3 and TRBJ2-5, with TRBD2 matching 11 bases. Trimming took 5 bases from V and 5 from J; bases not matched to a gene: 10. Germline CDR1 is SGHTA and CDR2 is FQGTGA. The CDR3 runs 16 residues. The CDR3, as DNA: TGTGCCAGCAGCGCCCATGCGACTAGCGGGACGGAGACCCAGTACTTC. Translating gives CASSAHATSGTETQYF.

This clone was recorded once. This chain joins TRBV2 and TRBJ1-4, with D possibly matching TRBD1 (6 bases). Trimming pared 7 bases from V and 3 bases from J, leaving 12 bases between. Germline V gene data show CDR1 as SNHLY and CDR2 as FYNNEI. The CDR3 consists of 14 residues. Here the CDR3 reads CASTDSTANEKLFF. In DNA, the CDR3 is TGTGCCAGCACGGACAGCACTGCTAATGAAAAACTGTTTTTT.

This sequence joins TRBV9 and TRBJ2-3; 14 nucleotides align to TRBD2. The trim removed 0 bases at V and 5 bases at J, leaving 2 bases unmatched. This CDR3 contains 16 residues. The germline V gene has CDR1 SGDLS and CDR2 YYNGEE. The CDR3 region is CASSVVGLAGVDTQYF. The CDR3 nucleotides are TGTGCCAGCAGCGTAGTGGGACTAGCGGGAGTAGATACGCAGTATTTT.